This T cell receptor beta chain derives from a study of blood T cells in healthy people across ages. Study outcomes and limitations: Naive CD4+ cell counts and diversity both ran higher in long-lived than in aged donors. TCR beta diversity per million T cells fell roughly linearly with age. Estimated diversity across one million T cells was deemed an underestimate.

Per sample, a minimum of 6 million PBMCs were isolated. CDR1 is LGHDT, CDR2 YNNKEL, per germline (reference sequence). The V segment lost 1 base and the J segment 8 bases; nucleotides outside the gene matches: 7. The CDR3 spans 15 residues. Turning to this clonotype: Its antigen is as yet unknown.

The use of a sample-barcoded 5' primer and a J-beta primer mix characterized a second PCR of roughly 6 to 11 cycles. TCRdb used MiXCR to reprocess the 5' RACE reads, holding one entry per CDR3 protein. Of 1.8 million or so distinct CDR3 sequences in the sample, around 40% were seen once. The V and J genes are TRBV3-1 and TRBJ2-1; 8 bases are a match to TRBD1. Sequencing was performed on blood. This clonotype was sampled from a human donor in good health. CDR3 sequence (DNA): TGTGCCAGCAGCCAAGCTCCAGGGGGCTTGCATGAGCAGTTCTTC. Its protein is CASSQAPGGLHEQFF.